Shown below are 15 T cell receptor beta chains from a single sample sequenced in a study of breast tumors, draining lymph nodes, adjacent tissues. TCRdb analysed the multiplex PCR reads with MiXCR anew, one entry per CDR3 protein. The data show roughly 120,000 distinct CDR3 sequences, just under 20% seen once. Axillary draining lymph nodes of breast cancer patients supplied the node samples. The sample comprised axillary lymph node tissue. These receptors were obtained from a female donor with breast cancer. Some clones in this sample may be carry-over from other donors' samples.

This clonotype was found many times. The chain's CDR3 is CASSLARDGNTIYF. The CDR3 DNA sequence: TGCGCCAGCAGCTTGGCCAGGGATGGAAACACCATATATTTT. The chain employs TRBV5-1 and TRBJ1-3, with D maybe TRBD1 (5 bases). V gave up 0 bases and J gave up 3 bases, with 7 bases separating them. This CDR3 spans 14 amino acids. Germline V gene lookup returns CDR1 SGHRS and CDR2 YFSETQ.

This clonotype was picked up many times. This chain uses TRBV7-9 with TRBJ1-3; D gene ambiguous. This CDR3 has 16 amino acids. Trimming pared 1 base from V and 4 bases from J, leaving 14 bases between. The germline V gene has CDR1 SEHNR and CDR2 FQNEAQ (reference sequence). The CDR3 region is CASSLGGLLSGNTIYF. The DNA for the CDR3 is TGTGCCAGCAGCTTAGGGGGTCTTCTCTCCGGAAACACCATATATTTT.

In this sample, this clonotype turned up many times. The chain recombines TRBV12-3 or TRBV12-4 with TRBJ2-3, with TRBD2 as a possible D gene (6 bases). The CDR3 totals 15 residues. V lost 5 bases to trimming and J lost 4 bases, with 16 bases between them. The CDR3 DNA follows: TGTGCCAGCAGTCCCTCGGCGCGGGGATCAGATACGCAGTATTTT. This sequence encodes CASSPSARGSDTQYF.

CDR3 DNA sequence: TGTGCCAGCAGTTTAAGAGTCGGATTCGGTGAGCAGTTCTTC. Amino acids: CASSLRVGFGEQFF. This sequence joins TRBV28 and TRBJ2-1, with D unclear. V lost 2 bases and J 9 bases, leaving 14 bases between the germline ends. Germline lookup yields CDR1 MDHEN and CDR2 SYDVKM. This CDR3 has 14 amino acids. The entire variable domain, with the rest obtained from reference TRBV28 and TRBJ2-1, is as follows: DVKVTQSSRYLVKRTGEKVFLECVQDMDHENMFWYRQDPGLGLRLIYFSYDVKMKEKGDIPEGYSVSREKKERFSLILESASTNQTSMYLCASSLRVGFGEQFFGPGTRLTVL.

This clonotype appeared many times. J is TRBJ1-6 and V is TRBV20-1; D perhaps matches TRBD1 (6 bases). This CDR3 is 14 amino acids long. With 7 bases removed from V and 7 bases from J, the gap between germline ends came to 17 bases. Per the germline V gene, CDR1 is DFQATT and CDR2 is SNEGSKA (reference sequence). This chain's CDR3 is CSGLPQGRNSPLHF. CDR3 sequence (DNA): TGCAGTGGTTTACCACAGGGTAGGAATTCACCCCTCCACTTT.

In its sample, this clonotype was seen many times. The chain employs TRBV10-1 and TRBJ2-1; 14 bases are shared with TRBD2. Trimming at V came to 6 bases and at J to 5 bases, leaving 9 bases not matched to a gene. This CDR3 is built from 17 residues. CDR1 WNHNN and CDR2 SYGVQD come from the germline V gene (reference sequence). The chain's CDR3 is CASSEGLAGGYNNEQFF. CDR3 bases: TGCGCCAGCAGCGAAGGACTAGCGGGGGGATACAACAATGAGCAGTTCTTC.

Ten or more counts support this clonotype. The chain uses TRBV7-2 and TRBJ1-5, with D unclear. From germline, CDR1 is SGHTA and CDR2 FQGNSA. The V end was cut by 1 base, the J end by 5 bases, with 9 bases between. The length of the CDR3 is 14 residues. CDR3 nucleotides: TGTGCCAGCAGCTTAGGGAAAGGGCATCAGCCCCAGCATTTT. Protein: CASSLGKGHQPQHF.

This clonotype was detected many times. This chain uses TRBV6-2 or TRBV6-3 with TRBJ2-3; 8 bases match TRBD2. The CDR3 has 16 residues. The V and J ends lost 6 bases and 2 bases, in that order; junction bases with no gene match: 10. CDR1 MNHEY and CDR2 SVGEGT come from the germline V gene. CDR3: CASSVERGSNTDTQYF. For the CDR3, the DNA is TGTGCCAGCAGCGTGGAGCGGGGGAGTAACACAGATACGCAGTATTTT.

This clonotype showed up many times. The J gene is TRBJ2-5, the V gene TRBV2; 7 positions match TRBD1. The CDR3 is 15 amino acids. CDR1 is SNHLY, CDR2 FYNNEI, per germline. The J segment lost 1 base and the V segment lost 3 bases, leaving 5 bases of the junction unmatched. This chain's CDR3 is CASSDRQGIQETQYF. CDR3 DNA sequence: TGTGCCAGCAGTGATCGACAGGGAATCCAAGAGACCCAGTACTTC.

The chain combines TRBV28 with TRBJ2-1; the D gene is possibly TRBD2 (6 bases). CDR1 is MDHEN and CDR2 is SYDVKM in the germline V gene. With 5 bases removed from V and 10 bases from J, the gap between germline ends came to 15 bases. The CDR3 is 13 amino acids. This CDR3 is CASSRPTGGEQFF. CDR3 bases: TGTGCCAGCAGTCGACCGACCGGAGGGGAGCAGTTCTTC.

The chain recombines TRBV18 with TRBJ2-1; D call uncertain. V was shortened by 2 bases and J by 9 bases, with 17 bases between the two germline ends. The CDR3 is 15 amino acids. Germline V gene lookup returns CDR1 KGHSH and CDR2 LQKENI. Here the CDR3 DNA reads TGTGCCAGCTCACCATCTTTCGCGTCGGGTGGTGAGCAGTTCTTC. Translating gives CASSPSFASGGEQFF.

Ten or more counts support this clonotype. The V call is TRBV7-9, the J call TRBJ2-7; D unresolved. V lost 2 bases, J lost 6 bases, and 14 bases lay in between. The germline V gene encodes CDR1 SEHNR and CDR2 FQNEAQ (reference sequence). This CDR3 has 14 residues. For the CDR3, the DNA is TGTGCCAGCAGCTTACAAGGGTTGACTCCCGAGCAGTACTTC. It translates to CASSLQGLTPEQYF. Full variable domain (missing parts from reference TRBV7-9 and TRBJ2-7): DTGVSQNPRHKITKRGQNVTFRCDPISEHNRLYWYRQTLGQGPEFLTYFQNEAQLEKSRLLSDRFSAERPKGSFSTLEIQRTEQGDSAMYLCASSLQGLTPEQYFGPGTRLTVT.

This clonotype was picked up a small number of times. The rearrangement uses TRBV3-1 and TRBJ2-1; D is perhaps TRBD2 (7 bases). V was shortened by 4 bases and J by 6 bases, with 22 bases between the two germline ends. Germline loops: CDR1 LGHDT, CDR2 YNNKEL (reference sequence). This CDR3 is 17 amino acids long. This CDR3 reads CASSPSGAAGLFNEQFF. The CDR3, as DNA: TGTGCCAGCAGCCCCTCAGGGGCAGCGGGATTGTTCAATGAGCAGTTCTTC.

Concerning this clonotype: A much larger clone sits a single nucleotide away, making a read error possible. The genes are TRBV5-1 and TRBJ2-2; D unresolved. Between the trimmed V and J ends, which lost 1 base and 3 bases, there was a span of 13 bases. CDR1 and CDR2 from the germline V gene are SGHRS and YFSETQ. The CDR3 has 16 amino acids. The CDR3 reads CASSLIELEDTGELFF. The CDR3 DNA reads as TGCGCCAGCAGCTTGATCGAATTAGAGGACACCGGGGAGCTGTTTTTT.

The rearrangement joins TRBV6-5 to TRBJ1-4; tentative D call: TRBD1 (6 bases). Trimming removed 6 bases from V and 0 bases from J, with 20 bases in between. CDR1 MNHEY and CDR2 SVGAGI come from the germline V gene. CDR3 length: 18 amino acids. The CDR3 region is CASRSGTSYFATNEKLFF. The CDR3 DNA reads TGTGCCAGCAGGTCCGGGACAAGCTATTTTGCAACTAATGAAAAACTGTTTTTT.